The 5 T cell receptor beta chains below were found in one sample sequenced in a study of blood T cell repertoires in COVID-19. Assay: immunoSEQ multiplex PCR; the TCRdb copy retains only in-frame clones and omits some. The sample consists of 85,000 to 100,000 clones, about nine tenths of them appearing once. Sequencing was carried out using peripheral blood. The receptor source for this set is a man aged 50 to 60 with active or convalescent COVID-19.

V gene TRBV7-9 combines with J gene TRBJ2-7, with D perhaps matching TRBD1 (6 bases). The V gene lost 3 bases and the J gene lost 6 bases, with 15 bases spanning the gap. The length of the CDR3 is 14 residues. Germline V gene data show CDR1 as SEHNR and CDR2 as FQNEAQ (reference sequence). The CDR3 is CASSFTGSSGEQYF. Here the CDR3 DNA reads TGTGCCAGCAGCTTCACAGGGTCGTCTGGCGAGCAGTACTTC. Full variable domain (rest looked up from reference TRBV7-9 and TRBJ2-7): DTGVSQNPRHKITKRGQNVTFRCDPISEHNRLYWYRQTLGQGPEFLTYFQNEAQLEKSRLLSDRFSAERPKGSFSTLEIQRTEQGDSAMYLCASSFTGSSGEQYFGPGTRLTVT.

In nucleotides, the CDR3 is TGTGCCAGCAGCGCTTTCGTCGAGGGCGAGCAGTACTTC. It translates to CASSAFVEGEQYF. The chain carries TRBV9 and TRBJ2-7; weak D call: TRBD2 (5 bases). With 3 bases removed from V and 6 bases from J, the gap between germline ends came to 13 bases. This CDR3 contains 13 residues. CDR1 is SGDLS and CDR2 is YYNGEE in the germline V gene.

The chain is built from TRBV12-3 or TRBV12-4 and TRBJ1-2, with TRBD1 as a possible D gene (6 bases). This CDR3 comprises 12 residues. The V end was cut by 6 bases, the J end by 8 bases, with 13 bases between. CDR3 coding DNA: TGTGCCAGCAGCCAACAGGGTTGGGGCTACACCTTC. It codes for CASSQQGWGYTF.

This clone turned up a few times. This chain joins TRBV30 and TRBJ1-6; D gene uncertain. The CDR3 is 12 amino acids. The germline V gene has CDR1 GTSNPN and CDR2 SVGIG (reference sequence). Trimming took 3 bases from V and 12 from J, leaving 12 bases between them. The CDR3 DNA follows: TGTGCCTGGAGCGGTGGTGTCGAACCCCTCCACTTT. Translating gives CAWSGGVEPLHF.

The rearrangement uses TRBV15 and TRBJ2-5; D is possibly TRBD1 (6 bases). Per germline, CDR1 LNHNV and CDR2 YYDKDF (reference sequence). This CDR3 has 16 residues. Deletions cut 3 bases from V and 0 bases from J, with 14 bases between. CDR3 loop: CATSRAGQPYQETQYF. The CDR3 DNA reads TGTGCCACCAGCAGGGCCGGACAGCCGTACCAAGAGACCCAGTACTTC.